A single sample gave rise to the 5 T cell receptor beta chains below, sequenced in a study of cytomegalovirus exposure and HLA in healthy donors. Primers: 60 Vbeta forward and 13 Jbeta reverse. Sequencing was performed with immunoSEQ multiplex PCR; in TCRdb, only in-frame clones are kept and a portion is missing. Of approximately 180,000 clones in the sample, 60% to 80% were seen once. Sequencing was carried out using PBMCs. These receptor sequences come from a man aged 40-49 years in good health and CMV-seropositive.

Turning to this clone: Distinct nucleotide sequences in the sample also encode this CDR3. The V and J genes are TRBV6-4 and TRBJ2-3; D unresolved. The CDR3 is 15 residues long. V was shortened by 0 bases and J by 1 base, with 8 bases between the two germline ends. Per germline, CDR1 MRHNA and CDR2 SNTAGT. The CDR3 spells CASSDSRGGTDTQYF. The CDR3 DNA sequence: TGTGCCAGCAGTGACTCGAGAGGAGGCACAGATACGCAGTATTTT.

The chain carries TRBV19 and TRBJ2-7, with 7 bases lining up with TRBD1. The V segment lost 5 bases and the J segment 3 bases; nucleotides outside the gene matches: 4. The germline gives CDR1 LNHDA, CDR2 SQIVND (reference sequence). This CDR3 has 13 residues. The CDR3 coding sequence is TGTGCCAGTAGTTACGACAGGGACTACGAGCAGTACTTC. Protein product: CASSYDRDYEQYF.

The DNA for the CDR3 is TGTGCCAGCAGCCAAGCGGGACTCCTGAACACTGAAGCTTTCTTT. Translation: CASSQAGLLNTEAFF. The genes are TRBV6-1 and TRBJ1-1; tentative D call: TRBD1 (5 bases). The germline V gene has CDR1 MNHNS and CDR2 SASEGT. This CDR3 spans 15 amino acids. Trimming left V 6 bases short and J 0 bases short, with 14 bases between.

The V gene is TRBV9, the J gene TRBJ1-1; maybe TRBD1 (5 bases). The CDR3 length is 14 residues. The V end lost 0 bases, the J end lost 1 base, and 7 bases lay between the germline ends. Germline CDR1 is SGDLS and CDR2 is YYNGEE. This CDR3 is CASSVGQSNTEAFF. The CDR3 region has the DNA TGTGCCAGCAGCGTAGGACAGTCGAACACTGAAGCTTTCTTT.

This clone was seen once. The genes are TRBV5-1 and TRBJ2-5, with 7 bases lining up with TRBD2. The closer fit of TRBJ2-7 to the DNA end suggests the J call may be wrong. Per the germline V gene, CDR1 is SGHRS and CDR2 is YFSETQ. This CDR3 spans 14 amino acids. CDR3: CASSRLSGGYEQYF. Here the CDR3 DNA reads TGCGCCAGCAGCCGGCTATCGGGGGGATACGAGCAGTACTTC.